A single sample gave rise to the 11 T cell receptor beta chains below, sequenced in a study of T cell responses to AZD1222 COVID-19 vaccine. Assay: immunoSEQ multiplex PCR; the TCRdb copy retains only in-frame clones and omits some. The table records tens of thousands of clones, roughly four fifths of them present only once. The starting material was peripheral blood, obtained 28 days after the second AZD1222 dose. These receptors were taken from an adult who received the AZD1222 COVID-19 vaccine.

The chain is built from TRBV3-1 (or the pseudogene TRBV3-2) and TRBJ1-2, with TRBD1 matching over 7 bases. The CDR3 sequence is 13 residues long. The V segment lost 6 bases and the J segment 5 bases; nucleotides outside the gene matches: 6. Germline CDR1 is LGHDT and CDR2 is YNNKEL (reference sequence). The CDR3 nucleotides are TGTGCCAGCAGTTCCGGGACAGCTTATGGCTACACCTTC. Protein: CASSSGTAYGYTF.

This rearrangement joins TRBV7-2 to TRBJ2-7; D ambiguous. This CDR3 has 12 amino acids. Between the trimmed V and J ends, which lost 1 base and 2 bases, there was a span of 3 bases. The V gene's germline CDR1 is SGHTA and CDR2 FQGNSA. The CDR3 loop reads CASSLGAYEQYF. The CDR3 DNA sequence: TGTGCCAGCAGCTTAGGCGCCTACGAGCAGTACTTC.

The chain combines TRBV29-1 with TRBJ2-1; 7 bases are a match to TRBD1. The CDR3 sequence is 16 residues long. Per the germline V gene, CDR1 is SQVTM and CDR2 is ANQGSEA. V was clipped by 0 bases and J by 4 bases; unmatched bases: 9. CDR3: CSVEDRRQGVYNEQFF. CDR3 bases: TGCAGCGTTGAAGATCGGAGACAGGGAGTTTACAATGAGCAGTTCTTC.

The V call is TRBV28, the J call TRBJ1-2; D unresolved. The germline V gene encodes CDR1 MDHEN and CDR2 SYDVKM. This CDR3 contains 15 residues. Trimming pared 6 bases from V and 2 bases from J, leaving 16 bases between. As DNA, the CDR3 is TGTGCCAGCAGCCTTCCGTCCCTACTAAACTATGGCTACACCTTC. It is translated as CASSLPSLLNYGYTF.

The chain carries TRBV15 and TRBJ2-7; D unclear. V was cut by 0 bases and J by 0 bases, with 9 bases left in between. CDR3 length equals 15 residues. Per the germline V gene, CDR1 is LNHNV and CDR2 is YYDKDF (reference sequence). In DNA form, the CDR3 reads TGTGCCACCAGCAGAGAGGCTGTATCCTCCTACGAGCAGTACTTC. Encoded protein: CATSREAVSSYEQYF.

The V and J genes are TRBV3-1 (or the pseudogene TRBV3-2) and TRBJ2-1, with TRBD1 matching over 7 bases. V shed 5 bases, J shed 13 bases, and the junction held 8 bases outside the gene matches. The CDR3 extends over 12 amino acids. Germline CDR1 and CDR2: LGHDT and YNNKEL (reference sequence). The CDR3 sequence: CASSSGTASQFF. The CDR3, as DNA: TGTGCCAGCAGCTCAGGGACAGCTAGCCAGTTCTTC.

J is TRBJ1-2 and V is TRBV7-8, with D possibly matching TRBD1 (6 bases). The V gene's germline CDR1 is SGHVS and CDR2 FQNEAQ. The CDR3 loop spans 13 amino acids. Between the trimmed V and J ends, which lost 3 bases and 6 bases, there was a span of 11 bases. CDR3 in amino acids: CASSLGAVDGYTF. CDR3 sequence (DNA): TGTGCCAGCAGCTTGGGGGCGGTTGATGGCTACACCTTC.

The rearrangement joins TRBV30 to TRBJ1-4, with D possibly TRBD1 on 5 matching bases. The CDR3 loop spans 15 amino acids. CDR1 is GTSNPN, CDR2 SVGIG, per germline (reference sequence). The ends were cut back, 0 bases at V and 11 bases at J, with 19 bases in the middle. CDR3 coding DNA: TGTGCCTGGAGTGTAGGGCCAGGGTTGGCGGCGAAACTGTTTTTT. It codes for CAWSVGPGLAAKLFF.

The V call is TRBV4-1, the J call TRBJ1-1; D is possibly TRBD1 (6 bases). The germline V gene encodes CDR1 MGHRA and CDR2 YSYEKL. V was shortened by 3 bases and J by 6 bases, with 20 bases between the two germline ends. There are 16 residues in the CDR3. CDR3 nucleotides: TGCGCCAGCAGCCACCCTCCGGGACATCGGCTCTCTGAAGCTTTCTTT. Translated: CASSHPPGHRLSEAFF.

The chain joins TRBV3-1 (or the pseudogene TRBV3-2) to TRBJ1-2; tentatively, D is TRBD1 (5 bases). This CDR3 region has 15 residues. CDR1 is LGHDT and CDR2 is YNNKEL in the germline V gene (reference sequence). The V end was cut by 4 bases, the J end by 4 bases, with 16 bases between. CDR3 sequence (DNA): TGTGCCAGCAGCCGGGGCCACCTTGACGCCTATGGCTACACCTTC. As protein: CASSRGHLDAYGYTF.

For the CDR3, the DNA is TGTGCCAGCAGTTTCGGCGGGCCCCAGCATTTT. Amino acid sequence: CASSFGGPQHF. The chain couples TRBV12-3 or TRBV12-4 to TRBJ1-5, with D unclear. V was clipped by 3 bases and J by 9 bases, with 6 bases between them. The CDR3 contains 11 residues.